The following is a TCR beta chain sequence with its context. Its recognized antigen is unknown. No quality values exist for individual bases; no much larger clone is one base distant. The source of the sample is a study of blood T cells in healthy people across ages (dated by TCRdb to between 2014 and 2017). The study in broad terms: Template switching captured roughly one uniquely barcoded TCR beta cDNA molecule per two T cells in model experiments. Age-related changes in TCR beta repertoire diversity were measured in the study by deep sequencing normalized with unique cDNA molecular identifiers. Donors were grouped into four age groups: young (average 16 years), middle-aged (39), aged (around 66) and long-lived (around 80). To avoid experimental bias, donors of different ages were distributed randomly across sequencing lanes. For two donors (one aged 18 to 30 and one aged 80 or older), the study analyzed two additional independent replicas of 1 million unique cDNA reads from the same blood draw. General study outcomes and caveats: Because the CMV infection status of the donors was unknown, age-related changes in expanded clonotypes may potentially have been confounded. Observed TCR beta diversity correlated strongly with the percentage of naive T cells measured by flow cytometry. As age increased, observed TCR beta diversity per million T cells dropped in a roughly linear way, and a significant reduction was already evident by age about 40. Estimates of total diversity based on one million sequenced T cells were considered lower bounds and underestimates. Because profiling used bulk unsorted PBMCs, naive and antigen-experienced compartments could not be compared conclusively. Compared with the aged group, more naive CD4+ T cells, fewer expanded clones and increased TCR diversity were shown by the long-lived group, suggesting age selection.

Donors were 39 systemically healthy Caucasian individuals from Russia aged about 6 to 100 years. Each donor gave approximately 10 milliliters of peripheral blood, collected into EDTA-treated Vacutainer tubes. Ficoll-Paque density-gradient centrifugation was used to isolate PBMCs, with at least 6 million per sample. Trizol reagent was used to extract total RNA from PBMCs, with at least 6 micrograms per sample. For every donor, an aliquot of PBMCs went through flow cytometry to measure the percentages of naive CD45RAhigh/CD27high T cells. V trim: 6 bases; J trim: 4 bases; unmatched bases: 18. Its CDR3 holds 19 amino acids, cysteine through phenylalanine. The only DNA kept is the CDR3, 57 bases in frame from the first base. CDR1 and CDR2 (MNHEY, SVGEGT) derive from the germline V gene. The library was prepared using 5' RACE. The listed sequencing device is Illumina HiSeq 2500. A second PCR of about 7 to 12 cycles was run with a J-beta primer mix and a sample-barcoded 5' primer. A template-switch 5' adaptor carrying 12 random nucleotides introduced a unique molecular identifier onto each TCR beta cDNA molecule. Each sample yielded at least 2.5 million CDR3-containing paired-end reads. All of the RNA was converted into first-strand cDNA using the Mint cDNA synthesis kit, with a TRBC-specific oligonucleotide serving as the primer. All cDNA was treated with uracil-DNA glycosylase and then went through a first 18-cycle PCR with the universal primers M1SS and BC2_uni_R. Processing in the source paper ran as follows. Normalization of each sample was performed by random selection of 1 million high-quality reads, each carrying a distinct molecular identifier. Reads with shared molecular identifiers were discarded instead of being binned into consensus sequences. MiTCR, set to a Q25 quality threshold and the strictest error-elimination algorithm, was used for CDR3 identification, clonotype clustering and error correction. A nonparametric unseen species model with Euler transformation was used to estimate a lower bound on total TCR beta diversity. The public reads were reprocessed in TCRdb via fastp at Q25 and MiXCR, keeping in-frame beta chains. Rows merge per CDR3 protein into single entries with the most common DNA and genes. The V and J calls follow TCRdb's processing rather than the paper's. This sample lists about 570,000 distinct CDR3 sequences; roughly 28% were detected once. The biggest ten clones account for approximately 17% of the sample.

The material sequenced was blood. The chain is encoded by TRBV6-2 or TRBV6-3 joined to TRBJ1-3, and 10 junction bases match TRBD1. This TCR was recovered from a woman aged 70 to 79 in good health. The CDR3 is CASRTLPGQGSMEGNTIYF. The DNA is TGTGCCAGCAGGACACTACCGGGACAGGGGAGTATGGAAGGAAACACCATATATTTT.